This T cell receptor (beta chain) was captured by sequencing in a study of blood T cells in healthy people across ages. Looked up from germline, CDR1 is MDHEN and CDR2 is SYDVKM. The CDR3 runs 13 residues. V was trimmed by 3 bases and J by 9 bases, leaving 12 bases between them. It was with a sample-barcoded 5' primer and a J-beta primer mix that a second PCR of about 6 to 12 cycles was run. TCRdb re-called the 5' RACE reads with MiXCR, one entry per CDR3 protein. The repertoire holds over 1,300,000 distinct CDR3 sequences, with around 55% as singletons. The chain uses TRBV28 and TRBJ2-1; the D gene is possibly TRBD1 (5 bases). The sequencing sample was made of blood. The clonotype comes from a man between 18 and 35 years old in good health. CDR3 protein: CASSFRQGGEQFF. The DNA of the CDR3 is TGTGCCAGCAGTTTTCGGCAGGGTGGTGAGCAGTTCTTC. Full variable domain (rest looked up from reference TRBV28 and TRBJ2-1): DVKVTQSSRYLVKRTGEKVFLECVQDMDHENMFWYRQDPGLGLRLIYFSYDVKMKEKGDIPEGYSVSREKKERFSLILESASTNQTSMYLCASSFRQGGEQFFGPGTRLTVL.